The TCR beta chain under discussion was sequenced for a study of cytomegalovirus exposure and HLA in healthy donors. Study context: Prior work identified some 120 million unique TCR beta sequences in roughly 190 million T cells. Findings and caveats of the study: There were several of the most significant clusters that appeared linked to common viral pathogens in a later analysis.

Germline V gives CDR1 SGHAT, CDR2 FQNNGV. V was trimmed by 6 bases and J by 8 bases, leaving 16 bases between them. The CDR3 has 14 residues. Primers for the PCR totalled 60 Vbeta and 13 Jbeta. Assay used: immunoSEQ multiplex PCR; TCRdb lists only in-frame clones, some missing. The sample lists some 170,000 clones, 77% occurring once. Notes on this clone: What it recognizes is unknown.

This receptor was taken from an older woman in good health and CMV-seropositive. This chain connects TRBV11-2 to TRBJ1-4, with D perhaps matching TRBD1 (6 bases). The sequenced sample was PBMCs. CDR3 sequence reads: CASSPQGASEKLFF. Here the CDR3 DNA reads TGTGCCAGCAGTCCACAGGGTGCCAGCGAAAAACTGTTTTTT.